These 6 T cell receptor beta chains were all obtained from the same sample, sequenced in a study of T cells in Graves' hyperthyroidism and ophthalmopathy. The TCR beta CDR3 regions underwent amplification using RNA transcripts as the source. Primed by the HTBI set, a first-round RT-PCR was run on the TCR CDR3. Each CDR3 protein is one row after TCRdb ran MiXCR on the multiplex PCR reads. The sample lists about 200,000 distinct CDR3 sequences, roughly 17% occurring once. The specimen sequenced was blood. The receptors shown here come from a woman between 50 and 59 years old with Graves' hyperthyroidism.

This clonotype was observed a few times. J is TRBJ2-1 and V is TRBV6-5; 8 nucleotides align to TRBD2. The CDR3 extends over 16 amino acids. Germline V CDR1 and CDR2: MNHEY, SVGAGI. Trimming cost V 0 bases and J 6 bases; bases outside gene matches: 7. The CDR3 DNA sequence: TGTGCCAGCAGTTACTCGCTAGCGGGTGCTTCCAATGAGCAGTTCTTC. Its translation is CASSYSLAGASNEQFF.

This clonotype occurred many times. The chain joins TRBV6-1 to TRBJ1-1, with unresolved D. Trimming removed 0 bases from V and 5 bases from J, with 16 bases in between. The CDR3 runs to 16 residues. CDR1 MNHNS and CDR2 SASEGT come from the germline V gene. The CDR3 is CASSEAFTAAGTEAFF. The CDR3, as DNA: TGTGCCAGCAGTGAAGCATTTACCGCCGCAGGTACTGAAGCTTTCTTT.

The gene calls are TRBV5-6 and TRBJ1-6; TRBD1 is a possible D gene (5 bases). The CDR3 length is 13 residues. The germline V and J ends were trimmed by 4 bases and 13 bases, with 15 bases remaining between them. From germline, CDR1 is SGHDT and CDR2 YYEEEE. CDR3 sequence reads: CASSLGGLFPLHF. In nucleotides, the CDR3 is TGTGCCAGCAGCCTCGGGGGACTTTTCCCCCTCCACTTT.

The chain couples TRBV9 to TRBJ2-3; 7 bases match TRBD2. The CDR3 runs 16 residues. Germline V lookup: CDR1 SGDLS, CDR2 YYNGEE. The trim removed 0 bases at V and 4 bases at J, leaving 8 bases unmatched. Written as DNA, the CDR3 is TGTGCCAGCAGCGTAGCTCTATCTACTAGCGCAGATACGCAGTATTTT. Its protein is CASSVALSTSADTQYF.

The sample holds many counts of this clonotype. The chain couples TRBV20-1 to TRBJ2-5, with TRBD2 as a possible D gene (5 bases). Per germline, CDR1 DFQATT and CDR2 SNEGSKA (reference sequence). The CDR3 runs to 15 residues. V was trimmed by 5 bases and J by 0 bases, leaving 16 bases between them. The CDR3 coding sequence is TGCAGTGCTGGAGGCCTGGACTGGGACCAAGAGACCCAGTACTTC. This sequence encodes CSAGGLDWDQETQYF.

The CDR3 DNA sequence: TGTGCCTGGAGTGCACATTATGATGACGGGGAGCTGTTTTTT. Protein sequence: CAWSAHYDDGELFF. The chain combines TRBV30 with TRBJ2-2, with D unresolved. The germline V and J ends were trimmed by 1 base and 7 bases, with 13 bases remaining between them. This CDR3 has 14 residues. In germline, CDR1 is GTSNPN, CDR2 SVGIG (reference sequence).